This T cell receptor beta chain was identified during a study of a mutant IDH1 vaccine in newly diagnosed glioma (dated by TCRdb to about 2021). Regarding the complete study: Vaccination was initiated 4-6 weeks after radiotherapy alone, or concurrently with temozolomide cycles in the chemotherapy-containing groups. Of the approximately 33 treated patients, approximately 62% were male and roughly 38% were female, and a mean age of roughly 40 years was recorded. Before enrollment, patients had received standard therapy of radiotherapy alone, temozolomide alone, or radiochemotherapy with temozolomide; most received the combination. Visit V12 was the week-35 safety follow-up and visit V13 was the week-47 end of study. Peripheral blood samples were drawn at six visits, namely V03 (baseline), V05, V07, V10, V12 and V13. Longitudinal TCRB deep sequencing was done for roughly 23 treated patients, wherever samples were available for exploratory analyses.

The time point label corresponds to: week 35, safety follow-up. A 20-mer mutant IDH1 peptide at 300 micrograms in Montanide made up each vaccine dose, which was injected subcutaneously together with topical imiquimod. Eight vaccinations were administered to patients in weeks 1, 3, 5, 7, 11, 15, 19 and 23, corresponding to visits V03 through V10. The donors had newly diagnosed IDH1-mutant astrocytomas of WHO grade 3 or 4 that showed loss of nuclear ATRX. The samples were drawn from NOA16, a multicentre, single-arm, open-label phase I trial in Germany that tested a mutant IDH1 peptide vaccine in humans for the first time. Genomic DNA for TCRB sequencing was extracted from EDTA blood using the DNeasy Blood and Tissue Kit. Points the paper makes about the study in general: Selection of PBMC samples for TCRB deep sequencing was based on availability. No apparent relationship was observed between pseudoprogression and alterations in the top peripheral T cell clonotypes detected by TCRB sequencing. According to the authors, sample limitations meant that analyses of patient blood samples could not be reproduced. Immune responses induced by the vaccine were seen in over 80% of patients across multiple MHC alleles.

Library creation used the immunoSEQ multiplex PCR assay. Following the manufacturer's protocol, the hsTCRB Kit was used to amplify rearranged TCR beta chain sequences. TCRB libraries were sequenced on an Illumina MiSeq. In the original analysis: The kit vendor's proprietary platform handled demultiplexing, trimming and gene mapping. In its TCRdb copy, this immuneACCESS table keeps in-frame sequences only and misses some clones. Where compared with another copy, unresolved V genes explain less than half of these, and the others have no known cause. V and J calls and clone size are copied from that table; D and trimming were computed from the DNA. This sample has approximately 60,000 clones in its table, and around 74% of those were observed once. Of the sample, over 4% falls within the top ten clones. This clone occurred once. No antigen is known for it. Per-base qualities were not stored, and no clone one base away is much larger.

From its cysteine to its phenylalanine, the CDR3 spans 15 amino acids. Left in the record is the CDR3 DNA by itself, 45 bases read in frame from the first base. The germline V gene specifies SGHTA as CDR1 and FQGNSA as CDR2. V is reduced by 2 bases and J by 5 bases, leaving a spacing of 13 bases between them. The specimen was PBMCs, collected from a glioma patient whose treatment included an IDH1 peptide vaccine. The chain employs TRBV7-2 and TRBJ2-1, and perhaps TRBD2 as D gene, on 5 matching bases. The receptor comes from a man aged 50-60 years with glioma. DNA sequence: TGTGCCAGCAGCTTAAAAGTGTGGGGAGACAATGAGCAGTTCTTC. It translates to CASSLKVWGDNEQFF.